These 15 T cell receptor beta chains came from one sample sequenced in a study of CD8+CD57+ T cells in acquired aplastic anemia. Investigators profiled TCR beta VDJ and CDR3 from genomic DNA template. TCRdb reprocessed the reads with MiXCR, giving one entry per CDR3 protein. Found here are around 500,000 distinct CDR3 sequences, less than 35% of them singletons; the top ten hold 0.7% to 1%. Patients chosen for sequencing had CD8+CD57+ cells that had expanded, as shown by flow cytometry. Sequenced material: sorted CD4+, CD8+, or CD8+CD57+ T cells (not recorded which) from PBMCs. These receptor sequences come from a human donor with aplastic anemia.

This rearrangement joins TRBV30 to TRBJ1-2, with D possibly TRBD1 on 5 matching bases. Per germline, CDR1 GTSNPN and CDR2 SVGIG (reference sequence). Trimming pared 3 bases from V and 3 bases from J, leaving 5 bases between. This CDR3 region has 11 residues. DNA of the CDR3: TGTGCCTGGAGCAGGGACTATGGCTACACCTTC. Its translation: CAWSRDYGYTF.

The table lists this clonotype with a few counts. The V call is TRBV20-1, the J call TRBJ2-1; 11 bases are a match to TRBD2. Germline V CDR1 and CDR2: DFQATT, SNEGSKA (reference sequence). J lost 7 bases, V lost 2 bases, and 7 bases had no gene match. There are 15 residues in the CDR3. DNA for the CDR3: TGCAGTGCTAGAACTAGCGGGAGTGTCGGGAATGAGCAGTTCTTC. Residues: CSARTSGSVGNEQFF.

The CDR3 DNA follows: TGTGCCACCAGTGGTTCACCGGGCTCGGGGTCACCCCTCCACTTT. It translates to CATSGSPGSGSPLHF. This rearrangement joins TRBV24-1 to TRBJ1-6; D is unclear. Deletions cut 5 bases from V and 10 bases from J, with 17 bases between. Per the germline V gene, CDR1 is KGHDR and CDR2 is SFDVKD. The CDR3 contains 15 residues.

The chain combines TRBV7-8 with TRBJ1-5; D possibly corresponds to TRBD1 (6 bases). The CDR3 runs 13 residues. Germline V gives CDR1 SGHVS, CDR2 FQNEAQ. The V gene lost 5 bases and the J gene lost 7 bases, with 12 bases spanning the gap. The CDR3 is CASSAQGFQPQHF. The DNA of the CDR3 is TGTGCCAGCAGCGCTCAGGGGTTCCAGCCCCAGCATTTT.

The V and J genes are TRBV7-9 and TRBJ1-2; no definite D call. The CDR3 length is 12 residues. V was pared by 5 bases and J by 3 bases, with 7 bases between. Germline values: CDR1 SEHNR, CDR2 FQNEAQ (reference sequence). The CDR3 spells CASSGGYYGYTF. The CDR3 DNA reads as TGTGCCAGCAGCGGAGGTTACTATGGCTACACCTTC.

This chain joins TRBV6-1 and TRBJ1-6; 8 bases align to TRBD1. CDR3 length equals 14 residues. From germline, CDR1 is MNHNS and CDR2 SASEGT. V trimming: 5 bases; J trimming: 8 bases; junction bases outside the gene matches: 5. CDR3 loop: CASSITGGDSPLHF. The CDR3, as DNA: TGTGCCAGCAGTATTACAGGGGGGGATTCACCCCTCCACTTT.

The rearrangement joins TRBV25-1 to TRBJ2-7; 10 nucleotides match TRBD2. V gave up 6 bases and J gave up 3 bases; unmatched junction bases: 11. CDR3 size: 16 residues. Germline CDR1 reads MGHDK; CDR2 reads SYGVNS. The CDR3 DNA is TGTGCCAGCAGCCGCAGCGGGGGGGCCATCGGCTACGAGCAGTACTTC. Translation: CASSRSGGAIGYEQYF.

This clonotype was seen just once. The genes are TRBV24-1 and TRBJ1-1, with D perhaps TRBD1 (5 bases). CDR1 is KGHDR and CDR2 is SFDVKD in the germline V gene. Trimming stripped 3 bases from V and 7 bases from J, with 11 bases between. The CDR3 is 13 amino acids. CDR3 DNA: TGTGCCACCAGTGATCCAGGGACCCTTGAAGCTTTCTTT. This gives the protein CATSDPGTLEAFF.

The J gene is TRBJ2-5, the V gene TRBV5-1, with TRBD2 matching over 14 bases. The ends lost 4 bases at V and 0 bases at J; junction bases unmatched: 11. The CDR3 sequence is 19 residues long. Germline V CDR1 and CDR2: SGHRS, YFSETQ. Here the CDR3 reads CASSPGLAGGHPNQETQYF. CDR3 in DNA: TGCGCCAGCAGCCCCGGACTAGCGGGGGGCCATCCCAACCAAGAGACCCAGTACTTC.

The sample holds many counts of this clonotype. The CDR3 loop is CASSPQGTSGNTIYF. Written as DNA, the CDR3 is TGTGCCAGCAGCCCACAGGGTACGTCTGGAAACACCATATATTTT. This chain links TRBV7-2 with TRBJ1-3, with D possibly matching TRBD1 (6 bases). Trimming pared 5 bases from V and 1 base from J, leaving 12 bases between. Looked up from germline, CDR1 is SGHTA and CDR2 is FQGNSA. CDR3 length: 15 amino acids.

This clonotype was recorded at least ten times. The V and J genes are TRBV27 and TRBJ2-7, with TRBD1 matching 10 bases. Germline CDR1 and CDR2: MNHEY and SMNVEV (reference sequence). J lost 1 base, V lost 6 bases, and 6 bases had no gene match. The CDR3 is made up of 15 amino acids. The CDR3 loop reads CASSPGQGTSYEQYF. In nucleotides, the CDR3 is TGTGCCAGCAGCCCGGGACAGGGGACTTCCTACGAGCAGTACTTC.

This clonotype has a count of ten or more. V and J are TRBV7-2 and TRBJ1-6, with a weak D call TRBD1 (5 bases). The CDR3 is made up of 14 amino acids. CDR1 and CDR2 (germline): SGHTA, FQGNSA. Trimming removed 5 bases from V and 5 bases from J, with 10 bases in between. In nucleotides, the CDR3 is TGTGCCAGCAGCCGACAGACCCATAATTCACCCCTCCACTTT. It codes for CASSRQTHNSPLHF. Full variable domain (rest looked up from reference TRBV7-2 and TRBJ1-6): GAGVSQSPSNKVTEKGKDVELRCDPISGHTALYWYRQSLGQGLEFLIYFQGNSAPDKSGLPSDRFSAERTGGSVSTLTIQRTQQEDSAVYLCASSRQTHNSPLHFGNGTRLTVT.

The sample holds many counts of this clonotype. The chain uses TRBV2 and TRBJ2-5; 10 bases are a match to TRBD2. The germline V gene encodes CDR1 SNHLY and CDR2 FYNNEI. The CDR3 totals 15 residues. V shed 2 bases and J 5 bases; nucleotides not matched to a gene: 5. The CDR3 reads CASSEQLAGFETQYF. The CDR3 DNA follows: TGTGCCAGCAGTGAACAACTAGCGGGATTTGAGACCCAGTACTTC. Full variable domain (outside the CDR3, taken from reference TRBV2 and TRBJ2-5): EPEVTQTPSHQVTQMGQEVILRCVPISNHLYFYWYRQILGQKVEFLVSFYNNEISEKSEIFDDQFSVERPDGSNFTLKIRSTKLEDSAMYFCASSEQLAGFETQYFGPGTRLLVL.

DNA of the CDR3: TGCAGTGCTAGAGTTCCAGGGGACTCCTACAATGAGCAGTTCTTC. Protein sequence: CSARVPGDSYNEQFF. The chain employs TRBV20-1 and TRBJ2-1; perhaps TRBD1 as D (6 bases). There are 15 residues in the CDR3. The ends were cut back, 1 base at V and 0 bases at J, with 10 bases in the middle. Germline lookup yields CDR1 DFQATT and CDR2 SNEGSKA (reference sequence).

This chain connects TRBV28 to TRBJ2-7; no firm D call. V gave up 2 bases and J gave up 0 bases, with 5 bases separating them. The germline gives CDR1 MDHEN, CDR2 SYDVKM. There are 13 residues in the CDR3. In DNA form, the CDR3 reads TGTGCCAGCAGTTTAACACTCTCCTACGAGCAGTACTTC. Translating gives CASSLTLSYEQYF. The whole variable domain, filled in from reference TRBV28 and TRBJ2-7, reads DVKVTQSSRYLVKRTGEKVFLECVQDMDHENMFWYRQDPGLGLRLIYFSYDVKMKEKGDIPEGYSVSREKKERFSLILESASTNQTSMYLCASSLTLSYEQYFGPGTRLTVT.